The 23 T cell receptor beta chains reported below all come from one sample, sequenced in a study of T cell clonotyping in hematopoietic cell transplantation. Data came from immunoSEQ multiplex PCR; TCRdb stores just in-frame clones and leaves some out. The profile shows a few thousand clones, over 75% of them singletons. Sequencing used PBMCs, obtained 100 days after allogeneic stem cell transplant. These receptors originate from a male patient aged 50 to 59 who had an allogeneic stem cell transplant from a related donor, so the T cells may come from the graft donor. Some clones in this sample may be carry-over from other donors' samples.

J is TRBJ1-4 and V is TRBV10-3; TRBD1 agrees at 7 bases. Germline CDR1 is ENHRY and CDR2 is SYGVKD. Unmatched junction bases numbered 1, after V lost 3 bases and J lost 0 bases. The CDR3 has 15 amino acids. The DNA of the CDR3 is TGTGCCATCAGTGAACAGGGGCCAACTAATGAAAAACTGTTTTTT. Translating gives CAISEQGPTNEKLFF.

The V gene is TRBV6-5, the J gene TRBJ1-2, with D unresolved. CDR1 and CDR2 (germline): MNHEY, SVGAGI. This CDR3 has 13 residues. Trimming took 2 bases from V and 2 from J, leaving 6 bases between them. DNA of the CDR3: TGTGCCAGCAGTTACGACGGGAACTATGGCTACACCTTC. It is translated as CASSYDGNYGYTF.

This clone was observed a single time. The rearrangement joins TRBV6-5 to TRBJ1-2; tentatively, D is TRBD1 (6 bases). The V gene lost 0 bases and the J gene lost 7 bases, with 15 bases spanning the gap. In germline, CDR1 is MNHEY, CDR2 SVGAGI. This CDR3 is built from 15 residues. CDR3 sequence (DNA): TGTGCCAGCAGTTACTCTCGTGGGGGCGCGAGTGGCTACACCTTC. Translated, it gives CASSYSRGGASGYTF.

The V call is TRBV5-6, the J call TRBJ2-5; 9 nucleotides line up with TRBD1. The germline V gene encodes CDR1 SGHDT and CDR2 YYEEEE. The length of the CDR3 is 15 residues. Trimming at V came to 4 bases and at J to 5 bases, leaving 9 bases not matched to a gene. The CDR3 is CASSTGTGIGETQYF. In DNA form, the CDR3 reads TGTGCCAGCAGCACGGGGACAGGGATAGGGGAGACCCAGTACTTC.

The V gene is TRBV27, the J gene TRBJ1-5; 8 bases match TRBD1. Trimming took 6 bases from V and 4 from J; bases not matched to a gene: 5. The CDR3 runs 14 residues. The germline V gene encodes CDR1 MNHEY and CDR2 SMNVEV (reference sequence). The CDR3 spells CASSPTGGNQPQHF. In DNA, the CDR3 is TGTGCCAGCAGCCCCACAGGGGGAAATCAGCCCCAGCATTTT.

This clone was picked up a small number of times. V gene TRBV4-1 combines with J gene TRBJ2-5; perhaps TRBD2 as D (6 bases). The V end was cut by 0 bases, the J end by 3 bases, with 14 bases between. CDR1 is MGHRA, CDR2 YSYEKL, per germline. CDR3 length equals 16 residues. The CDR3 DNA sequence: TGCGCCAGCAGCCAAGATCGCCCGGGGGTTGAAGAGACCCAGTACTTC. It specifies CASSQDRPGVEETQYF.

This chain joins TRBV7-2 and TRBJ2-3; 8 nucleotides agree with TRBD2. The CDR3 runs 13 residues. The V segment lost 4 bases and the J segment 9 bases; nucleotides outside the gene matches: 6. CDR1 and CDR2 from the germline V gene are SGHTA and FQGNSA. The CDR3 DNA reads TGTGCCAGCAGCTCCCCCCCTAGCGGGACGCAGTATTTT. It translates to CASSSPPSGTQYF.

The chain employs TRBV5-6 and TRBJ2-5; D is ambiguous. TRBJ2-7 explains the end of the DNA better; the J call may be wrong. The CDR3 is 11 residues long. Germline V CDR1 and CDR2: SGHDT, YYEEEE. The CDR3 here is CASSLGYEQYF. In nucleotides, the CDR3 is TGTGCCAGCAGCTTGGGCTACGAGCAGTACTTC.

This clone was detected once. This chain joins TRBV2 and TRBJ2-7; D unclear. CDR3 length: 12 residues. The germline V and J ends were trimmed by 2 bases and 5 bases, with 7 bases remaining between them. Germline lookup yields CDR1 SNHLY and CDR2 FYNNEI. CDR3 coding DNA: TGTGCCAGCAGTGAACTTCGCAACGAGCAGTACTTC. This translates into CASSELRNEQYF.

This sequence joins TRBV5-6 and TRBJ2-7; the D is unclear. The V and J ends lost 1 base and 6 bases respectively, with 8 bases between them. Germline assignment: CDR1 SGHDT and CDR2 YYEEEE. This CDR3 spans 12 amino acids. The CDR3: CASSLISREQYF. The CDR3 bases are TGTGCCAGCAGCTTGATCAGTCGCGAGCAGTACTTC.

The rearrangement joins TRBV6-4 to TRBJ1-1, with D uncertain. This CDR3 comprises 15 residues. V lost 3 bases to trimming and J lost 1 base, with 12 bases between them. In germline, CDR1 is MRHNA, CDR2 SNTAGT. CDR3 residues: CASSESAFGNTEAFF. The DNA of the CDR3 is TGTGCCAGCAGTGAGTCGGCTTTCGGGAACACTGAAGCTTTCTTT.

Concerning this clone: A junction end diverges from the germline sequence, so it may reflect a read error. The CDR3 DNA sequence: TGTGTCTGGAGTGTCCTGGGGGCTGCTGAAGCTTTCTTT. Amino acid sequence: CVWSVLGAAEAFF. This rearrangement joins TRBV30 to TRBJ1-1; TRBD1 might be the D (6 bases). The length of the CDR3 is 13 residues. The germline CDR1 and CDR2 sequences are GTSNPN and SVGIG (reference sequence).

This clone was seen only once. V usage is TRBV7-2 and J usage is TRBJ1-3; D may be TRBD1 (5 bases). Germline V CDR1 and CDR2: SGHTA, FQGNSA. The CDR3 sequence is 16 residues long. V lost 5 bases, J lost 0 bases, and 14 bases lay in between. CDR3 bases: TGTGCCAGCAGCGGAAGGGGAACCAGCTCTGGAAACACCATATATTTT. Its protein product is CASSGRGTSSGNTIYF.

This chain connects TRBV7-2 to TRBJ2-5; the match to TRBD2 covers 16 bases. This CDR3 contains 19 residues. The germline gives CDR1 SGHTA, CDR2 FQGNSA. Trimming took 0 bases from V and 3 from J; bases not matched to a gene: 7. CDR3 amino acids: CTSSLALRGLAGGKETQYF. The CDR3 nucleotides are TGTACCAGCAGCTTAGCGTTGAGGGGACTAGCGGGGGGGAAAGAGACCCAGTACTTC.

The sample holds one count of this clone. This chain joins TRBV5-6 and TRBJ2-5, with 9 bases that match TRBD2. Germline CDR1 SGHDT, CDR2 YYEEEE. The CDR3 length is 16 residues. V dropped 1 base and J dropped 5; count of bases not matched to a gene: 9. The CDR3 loop is CASSLPPAGGRETQYF. As DNA, the CDR3 is TGTGCCAGCAGCTTGCCCCCAGCGGGAGGTAGGGAGACCCAGTACTTC. Together with reference TRBV5-6 and TRBJ2-5, the CDR3 gives the full variable domain: DAGVTQSPTHLIKTRGQQVTLRCSPKSGHDTVSWYQQALGQGPQFIFQYYEEEERQRGNFPDRFSGHQFPNYSSELNVNALLLGDSALYLCASSLPPAGGRETQYFGPGTRLLVL.

The count of this clone is one. The chain uses TRBV11-3 and TRBJ2-1, with D perhaps matching TRBD1 (5 bases). The V end was cut by 5 bases, the J end by 6 bases, with 17 bases between. The CDR3 runs to 15 residues. The germline V gene has CDR1 SGHNT and CDR2 YENEEA. This CDR3 is CASSEDNSQINEQFF. For the CDR3, the DNA is TGTGCCAGCAGCGAGGACAACTCTCAGATCAATGAGCAGTTCTTC.

The chain couples TRBV2 to TRBJ2-7; D possibly corresponds to TRBD1 (5 bases). Trimming left V 5 bases short and J 3 bases short, with 8 bases between. This CDR3 is 12 amino acids long. Germline CDR1 is SNHLY and CDR2 is FYNNEI. CDR3 in amino acids: CASSSDSYEQYF. In DNA, the CDR3 is TGTGCCAGCAGTAGCGACAGCTACGAGCAGTACTTC.

The chain has TRBV5-8 and TRBJ2-3; D is undetermined. The CDR3 is made up of 17 amino acids. V lost 0 bases to trimming and J lost 1 base, with 15 bases between them. Germline V CDR1 and CDR2: SGHTS, YDEGEE. CDR3 coding DNA: TGTGCCAGCAGCTTGGAGGGTACTATCTCAGGCACAGATACGCAGTATTTT. Translating it yields CASSLEGTISGTDTQYF.

The table lists this clone with a few counts. This sequence joins TRBV28 and TRBJ2-7, with D unresolved. CDR1 is MDHEN, CDR2 SYDVKM, per germline. Deletions cut 0 bases from V and 3 bases from J, with 12 bases between. The CDR3 consists of 15 residues. CDR3 amino acids: CASSLWGSSGYEQYF. The CDR3 DNA follows: TGTGCCAGCAGTTTATGGGGCTCGTCCGGCTACGAGCAGTACTTC.

This clone was detected only a few times. The chain's CDR3 is CASSPSGPYEQYF. The CDR3, as DNA: TGTGCCAGCAGCCCTAGTGGCCCCTACGAGCAGTACTTC. This chain joins TRBV7-9 and TRBJ2-7; D gene ambiguous. The CDR3 extends over 13 amino acids. CDR1 is SEHNR, CDR2 FQNEAQ, per germline (reference sequence). V was pared by 5 bases and J by 2 bases, with 10 bases between.

The rearrangement uses TRBV13 and TRBJ2-1, with 8 bases aligning to TRBD2. CDR1 is PRHDT, CDR2 FYEKMQ, per germline (reference sequence). This CDR3 is built from 15 residues. V lost 5 bases to trimming and J lost 12 bases; unmatched junction nucleotides: 15. The CDR3 sequence is CASSDLAGMLGRQFF. In DNA form, the CDR3 reads TGTGCCAGCAGCGACCTAGCGGGTATGCTCGGTCGGCAGTTCTTC.

In this sample, this clone turned up a few times. This CDR3 reads CASSFGQGGNSPLHF. The CDR3 coding sequence is TGTGCCAGCAGCTTCGGACAGGGAGGTAATTCACCCCTCCACTTT. V usage is TRBV7-2 and J usage is TRBJ1-6; 8 nucleotides align to TRBD1. The germline CDR1 and CDR2 sequences are SGHTA and FQGNSA. Trimming removed 3 bases from V and 6 bases from J; junction bases left unmatched: 4. The CDR3 totals 15 residues. Drawing the rest from reference TRBV7-2 and TRBJ1-6, the complete variable domain is GAGVSQSPSNKVTEKGKDVELRCDPISGHTALYWYRQSLGQGLEFLIYFQGNSAPDKSGLPSDRFSAERTGGSVSTLTIQRTQQEDSAVYLCASSFGQGGNSPLHFGNGTRLTVT.

The chain is built from TRBV27 and TRBJ1-2, with TRBD1 matching over 7 bases. V shed 4 bases, J shed 7 bases, and the junction held 3 bases outside the gene matches. The CDR3 has 12 residues. Germline CDR1 is MNHEY and CDR2 is SMNVEV (reference sequence). As DNA, the CDR3 is TGTGCCAGCAGTTCCCAGGGGGTTGGCTACACCTTC. This encodes CASSSQGVGYTF.